Listed below are T cell receptor beta chains from one sample, sequenced in a study of T cell responses to AZD1222 COVID-19 vaccine. Clones were sequenced by immunoSEQ multiplex PCR, and TCRdb holds only the in-frame ones, with some missing. The table has 200,000 to 300,000 clones, more than 85% seen once. The sequencing here drew on peripheral blood, taken on day 0 of AZD1222 vaccination. These receptors came from an adult in good health. Both conserved end residues are part of each CDR3. D genes are given only for firm matches. Size values are once, few and many counts, or a class for expanded clones, and some rows have none.

-	TRBV6-5	TRBJ2-7	-	CASSSPASHEQYF	TGTGCCAGCAGCTCCCCCGCGAGCCACGAGCAGTACTTC
-	TRBV10-2	TRBJ2-7	-	CASRRTDTYEQYF	TGCGCCAGCAGACGGACGGATACCTACGAGCAGTACTTC
-	TRBV9	TRBJ2-7	-	CASSVVGESSYEQYF	TGTGCCAGCAGCGTAGTGGGGGAAAGCTCCTACGAGCAGTACTTC
-	TRBV19	TRBJ1-2	-	CASSSGGLYYGYTF	TGTGCCAGTAGTAGCGGGGGGCTATACTATGGCTACACCTTC
TRBD1	TRBV5-6	TRBJ2-7	-	CASSIGQVGSYEQYF	TGTGCCAGCAGCATAGGACAGGTAGGCTCCTACGAGCAGTACTTC
TRBD1	TRBV7-8	TRBJ2-3	-	CASSTGGLADTQYF	TGTGCCAGCAGTACAGGGGGCCTGGCAGATACGCAGTATTTT
TRBD2	TRBV24-1	TRBJ2-2	-	CATSEDTSGASTGELFF	TGTGCCACCAGTGAGGATACTAGCGGGGCGAGCACCGGGGAGCTGTTTTTT
-	TRBV6-5	TRBJ1-5	-	CASRGRVQPQHF	TGTGCCAGCAGAGGCAGGGTGCAGCCCCAGCATTTT
-	TRBV12-3/TRBV12-4	TRBJ1-4	-	CASSLGVLEKLFF	TGTGCCAGCAGTCTCGGGGTTCTTGAAAAACTGTTTTTT
-	TRBV24-1	TRBJ1-5	-	CATSDYLGLGNQPQHF	TGTGCCACCAGTGATTATTTGGGTTTGGGCAATCAGCCCCAGCATTTT
TRBD1	TRBV19	TRBJ1-5	-	CASSTDWTGRNQPQHF	TGTGCCAGTAGTACCGACTGGACAGGTCGCAATCAGCCCCAGCATTTT
-	TRBV9	TRBJ2-5	-	CASSGVPGETQYF	TGTGCCAGCAGCGGGGTTCCCGGGGAGACCCAGTACTTC
TRBD2	TRBV6-5	TRBJ2-1	-	CASSFTSGGYNEQFF	TGTGCCAGCAGTTTTACTAGCGGGGGTTACAATGAGCAGTTCTTC
-	TRBV28	TRBJ2-1	-	CASSRGGGGLPYNEQFF	TGTGCCAGCAGCCGGGGTGGGGGAGGTCTTCCCTACAATGAGCAGTTCTTC
-	TRBV28	TRBJ1-5	-	CASSSSGSPHQPQHF	TGTGCCAGCAGTTCCTCCGGATCACCTCATCAGCCCCAGCATTTT
-	TRBV29-1	TRBJ1-1	-	CSVGGGTTAFF	TGCAGCGTCGGAGGAGGGACGACAGCTTTCTTT
-	TRBV15	TRBJ1-5	-	CATSRDSGGSLGYSNQPQHF	TGTGCCACCAGCAGAGATTCTGGGGGGTCGCTGGGGTATAGCAATCAGCCCCAGCATTTT
-	TRBV28	TRBJ1-5	-	CASSLGGAGNQPQHF	TGTGCCAGCAGTTTAGGGGGGGCTGGCAATCAGCCCCAGCATTTT
-	TRBV14	TRBJ2-3	-	CASSLRIALSTDTQYF	TGTGCCAGCAGCCTCCGAATTGCGTTAAGCACAGATACGCAGTATTTT
TRBD1	TRBV5-4	TRBJ1-5	-	CASSLDRDRGNQPQHF	TGTGCCAGCAGCTTGGACCGGGACAGGGGCAATCAGCCCCAGCATTTT
TRBD1	TRBV19	TRBJ1-1	-	CASSGTGGWGTEAFF	TGTGCCAGTAGTGGAACAGGGGGCTGGGGCACTGAAGCTTTCTTT
-	TRBV19	TRBJ1-1	few	CASTMTLTSTEAFF	TGTGCCAGTACCATGACACTTACAAGCACTGAAGCTTTCTTT
-	TRBV4-1	TRBJ2-3	-	CASSYTGFTDTQYF	TGCGCCAGCAGCTATACCGGGTTCACAGATACGCAGTATTTT
-	TRBV18	TRBJ1-2	-	CASSPGPGNYGYTF	TGTGCCAGCTCACCGGGGCCGGGTAACTATGGCTACACCTTC
-	TRBV7-9	TRBJ1-2	-	CASSAIGGYTF	TGTGCCAGCAGCGCAATAGGTGGCTACACCTTC
-	TRBV28	TRBJ1-3	-	CASSSQGISGNTIYF	TGTGCCAGCAGTTCGCAGGGGATCTCTGGAAACACCATATATTTT
-	TRBV7-9	TRBJ2-7	-	CASSFGESYEQYF	TGTGCCAGCAGCTTCGGGGAGTCCTACGAGCAGTACTTC
-	TRBV2	TRBJ1-6	-	CASGLQGRDSPLHF	TGTGCCAGCGGGCTACAGGGAAGGGATTCACCCCTCCACTTT
-	TRBV18	TRBJ2-5	once	CASSPRETQYF	TGTGCCAGCTCACCACGAGAGACCCAGTACTTC
-	TRBV5-1	TRBJ2-1	-	CASSDGTRKYNEQFF	TGCGCCAGCAGCGACGGGACCAGGAAGTACAATGAGCAGTTCTTC
-	TRBV3-1/TRBV3-2	TRBJ2-7	-	CASSLYMREQYF	TGTGCCAGCAGCCTATACATGCGCGAGCAGTACTTC
-	TRBV5-4	TRBJ1-2	-	CASSLPDYGYTF	TGTGCCAGCAGCTTGCCAGACTATGGCTACACCTTC
-	TRBV30	TRBJ1-3	few	CAWCSGTNSGNTIYF	TGTGCCTGGTGCAGCGGGACCAACTCTGGAAACACCATATATTTT
TRBD1	TRBV5-6	TRBJ2-7	-	CASSLGDRDHEQYF	TGTGCCAGCAGCTTGGGCGACAGGGACCACGAGCAGTACTTC
TRBD1	TRBV6-8	TRBJ1-6	once	CASSSTGGTFCNSPLHF	TGTGCCAGCAGTTCTACAGGGGGTACCTTTTGTAATTCACCCCTCCACTTT
TRBD1	TRBV6-1	TRBJ1-3	-	CASSASPTGTGNTIYF	TGTGCCAGCAGTGCCTCCCCGACAGGGACCGGAAACACCATATATTTT
TRBD1	TRBV4-2	TRBJ2-5	-	CASSQGGAGGEETQYF	TGTGCCAGCAGCCAAGGAGGGGCAGGGGGTGAAGAGACCCAGTACTTC
TRBD1	TRBV5-4	TRBJ2-7	-	CASSPGTGAYEQYF	TGTGCCAGCAGCCCCGGGACAGGGGCATACGAGCAGTACTTC
-	TRBV7-7	TRBJ1-5	-	CASSLVRGTSNQPQHF	TGTGCCAGCAGCTTAGTCCGAGGGACTAGCAATCAGCCCCAGCATTTT
-	TRBV18	TRBJ1-1	-	CTSSPTTGLNTEAFF	TGTACCAGCTCACCGACAACAGGGCTAAACACTGAAGCTTTCTTT
-	TRBV2	TRBJ2-7	-	CASSQDIYEQYF	TGTGCCAGCAGCCAAGACATATACGAGCAGTACTTC
TRBD1	TRBV18	TRBJ2-3	-	CASSPGTVYTDTQYF	TGTGCCAGCTCACCCGGGACAGTTTATACAGATACGCAGTATTTT
-	TRBV25-1	TRBJ1-3	-	CASSEWAGNTIYF	TGTGCCAGCAGTGAGTGGGCAGGAAACACCATATATTTT
TRBD1	TRBV3-1/TRBV3-2	TRBJ1-5	-	CASSQEDGQGRSQPQHF	TGTGCCAGCAGCCAAGAAGATGGACAGGGTCGAAGTCAGCCCCAGCATTTT
-	TRBV2	TRBJ1-1	-	CASTIEARNTEAFF	TGTGCCAGCACCATCGAAGCCCGGAACACTGAAGCTTTCTTT
TRBD2	TRBV11-2	TRBJ2-3	once	CASRSKLAGGPNTQYF	TGTGCCAGCAGGTCCAAACTAGCGGGGGGGCCAAATACGCAGTATTTT
TRBD2	TRBV28	TRBJ2-3	-	CASSQPLAGVADTQYF	TGTGCCAGCAGTCAACCTCTAGCGGGAGTAGCAGATACGCAGTATTTT
TRBD2	TRBV5-4	TRBJ2-1	-	CASSLGTSGRRNEQFF	TGTGCCAGCAGCCTGGGGACTAGCGGGAGAAGGAATGAGCAGTTCTTC
TRBD1	TRBV27	TRBJ2-2	-	CASSLFWTGGTGELFF	TGTGCCAGCAGTTTATTTTGGACAGGCGGCACCGGGGAGCTGTTTTTT
-	TRBV5-1	TRBJ2-2	-	CASSLGTEWLFF	TGCGCCAGCAGCTTGGGGACAGAGTGGCTGTTTTTT
-	TRBV21-1	TRBJ1-5	-	CASSSRLISNQPQHF	TGTGCCAGCAGCAGCCGTCTAATTAGCAATCAGCCCCAGCATTTT
-	TRBV7-9	TRBJ1-1	-	CASGQSGAFF	TGTGCCAGCGGGCAGAGTGGAGCTTTCTTT
-	TRBV5-1	TRBJ2-3	once	CASSRVGREGDTQYF	TGCGCCAGCAGCCGGGTGGGCAGGGAAGGAGATACGCAGTATTTT
TRBD1	TRBV6-2/TRBV6-3	TRBJ1-5	-	CASSRQGIGQPQHF	TGTGCCAGCAGTCGACAGGGGATCGGTCAGCCCCAGCATTTT